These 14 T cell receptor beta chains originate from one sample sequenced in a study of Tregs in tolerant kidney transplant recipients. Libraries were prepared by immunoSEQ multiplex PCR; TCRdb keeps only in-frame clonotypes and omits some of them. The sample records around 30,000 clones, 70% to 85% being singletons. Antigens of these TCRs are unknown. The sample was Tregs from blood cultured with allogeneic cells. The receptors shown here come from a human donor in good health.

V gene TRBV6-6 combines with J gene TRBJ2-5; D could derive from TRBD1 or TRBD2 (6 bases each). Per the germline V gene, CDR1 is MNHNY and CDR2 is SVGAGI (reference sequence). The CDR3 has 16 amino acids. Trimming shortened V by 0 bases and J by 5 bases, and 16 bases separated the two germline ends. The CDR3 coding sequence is TGTGCCAGCAGTTACTCTGGGGGGCCGTTAGGGGAGACCCAGTACTTC. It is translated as CASSYSGGPLGETQYF.

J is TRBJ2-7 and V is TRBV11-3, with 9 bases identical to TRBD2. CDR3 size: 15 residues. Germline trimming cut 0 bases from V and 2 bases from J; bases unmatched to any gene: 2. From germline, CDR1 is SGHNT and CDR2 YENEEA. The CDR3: CASSLDLAGTYEQYF. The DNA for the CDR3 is TGTGCCAGCAGCTTAGACCTAGCGGGGACCTACGAGCAGTACTTC.

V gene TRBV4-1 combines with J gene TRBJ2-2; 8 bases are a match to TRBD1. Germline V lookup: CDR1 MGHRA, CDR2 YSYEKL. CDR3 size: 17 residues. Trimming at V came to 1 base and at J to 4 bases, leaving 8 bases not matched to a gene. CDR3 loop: CASSQVLTGDSTGELFF. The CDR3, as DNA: TGCGCCAGCAGCCAAGTCCTGACAGGGGATAGCACCGGGGAGCTGTTTTTT.

The DNA for the CDR3 is TGTGCCAGCAGCCTGGGACAGAACCGCTACGAGCAGTACTTC. It is translated as CASSLGQNRYEQYF. J is TRBJ2-7 and V is TRBV5-6; 7 nucleotides match TRBD1. V dropped 4 bases and J dropped 3; count of bases not matched to a gene: 7. In germline, CDR1 is SGHDT, CDR2 YYEEEE. The CDR3 covers 14 residues.

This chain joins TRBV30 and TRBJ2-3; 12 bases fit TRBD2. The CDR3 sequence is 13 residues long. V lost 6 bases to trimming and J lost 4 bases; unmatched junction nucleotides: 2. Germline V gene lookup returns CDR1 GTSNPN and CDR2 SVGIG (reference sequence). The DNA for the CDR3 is TGTGCCTGCCTAGCGGGGGGGCCAGATACGCAGTATTTT. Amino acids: CACLAGGPDTQYF. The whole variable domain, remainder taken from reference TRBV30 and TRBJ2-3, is SQTIHQWPATLVQPVGSPLSLECTVEGTSNPNLYWYRQAAGRGLQLLFYSVGIGQISSEVPQNLSASRPQDRQFILSSKKLLLSDSGFYLCACLAGGPDTQYFGPGTRLTVL.

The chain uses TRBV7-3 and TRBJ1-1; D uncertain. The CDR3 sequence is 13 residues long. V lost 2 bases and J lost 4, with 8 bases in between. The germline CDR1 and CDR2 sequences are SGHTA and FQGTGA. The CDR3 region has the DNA TGTGCCAGCAGCTTAGGAGGGAGCACTGAAGCTTTCTTT. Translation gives CASSLGGSTEAFF.

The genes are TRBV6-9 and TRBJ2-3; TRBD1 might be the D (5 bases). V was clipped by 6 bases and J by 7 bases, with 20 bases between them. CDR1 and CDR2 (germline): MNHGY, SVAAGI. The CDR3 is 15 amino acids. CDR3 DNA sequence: TGTGCCAGCAGCAGTGTGGGGCAGGCCGCTTATACGCAGTATTTT. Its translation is CASSSVGQAAYTQYF.

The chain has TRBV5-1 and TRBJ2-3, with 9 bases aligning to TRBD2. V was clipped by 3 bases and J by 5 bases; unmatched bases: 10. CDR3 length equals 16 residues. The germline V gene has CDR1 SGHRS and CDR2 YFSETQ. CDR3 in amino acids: CASSWGLAVSKDTQYF. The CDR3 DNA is TGCGCCAGCAGCTGGGGACTAGCTGTTTCTAAAGATACGCAGTATTTT. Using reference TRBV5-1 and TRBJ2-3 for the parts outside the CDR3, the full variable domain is KAGVTQTPRYLIKTRGQQVTLSCSPISGHRSVSWYQQTPGQGLQFLFEYFSETQRNKGNFPGRFSGRQFSNSRSEMNVSTLELGDSALYLCASSWGLAVSKDTQYFGPGTRLTVL.

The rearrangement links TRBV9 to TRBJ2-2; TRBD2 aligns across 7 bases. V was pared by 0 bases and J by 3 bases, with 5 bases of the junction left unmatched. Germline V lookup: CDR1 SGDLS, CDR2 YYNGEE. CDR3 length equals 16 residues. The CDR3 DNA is TGTGCCAGCAGCGTAGGAACTAGCGAATACACCGGGGAGCTGTTTTTT. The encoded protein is CASSVGTSEYTGELFF.

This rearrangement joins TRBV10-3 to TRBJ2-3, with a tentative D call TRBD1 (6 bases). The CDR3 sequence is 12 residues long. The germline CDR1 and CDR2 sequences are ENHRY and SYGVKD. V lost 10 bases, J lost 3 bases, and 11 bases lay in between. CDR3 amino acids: CATKQGTDTQYF. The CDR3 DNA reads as TGTGCCACTAAACAGGGAACAGATACGCAGTATTTT.

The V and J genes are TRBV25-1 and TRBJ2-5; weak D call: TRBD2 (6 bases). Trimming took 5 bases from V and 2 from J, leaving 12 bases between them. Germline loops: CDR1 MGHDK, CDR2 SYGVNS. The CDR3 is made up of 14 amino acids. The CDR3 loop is CASSRASEQETQYF. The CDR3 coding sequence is TGTGCCAGCAGTAGGGCTAGCGAACAAGAGACCCAGTACTTC.

CDR3 loop: CASSSLRVGLTEAFF. DNA for the CDR3: TGTGCCAGCAGCTCCCTCCGGGTAGGGCTCACTGAAGCTTTCTTT. This chain links TRBV11-2 with TRBJ1-1; D unresolved. Germline V gene lookup returns CDR1 SGHAT and CDR2 FQNNGV. Trimming removed 4 bases from V and 4 bases from J, with 16 bases in between. The CDR3 runs 15 residues.

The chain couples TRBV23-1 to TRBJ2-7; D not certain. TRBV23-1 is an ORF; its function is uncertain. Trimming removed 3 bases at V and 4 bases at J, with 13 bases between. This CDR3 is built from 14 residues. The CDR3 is CASSHRAYPYEQYF. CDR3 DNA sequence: TGCGCCAGCAGTCATAGGGCTTATCCGTACGAGCAGTACTTC.

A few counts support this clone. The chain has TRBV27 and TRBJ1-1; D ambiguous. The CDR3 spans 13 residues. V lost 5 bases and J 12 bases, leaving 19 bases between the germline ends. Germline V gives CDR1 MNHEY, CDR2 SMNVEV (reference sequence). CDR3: CASSTQMREETFF. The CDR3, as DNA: TGTGCCAGCAGTACCCAGATGCGGGAAGAGACTTTCTTT.